The 3 T cell receptor beta chains below come from one sample, sequenced in a study of CD8 T cells in Susac syndrome. About 0.45 to 1 ug RNA was reverse transcribed with random hexamers. One entry per CDR3 protein, called by TCRdb with MiXCR from the immunoSEQ multiplex PCR reads. The sample records 200,000 to 250,000 distinct CDR3 sequences, around 95% being singletons. Sequenced: CD4+ T cells from PBMCs. These TCRs come from a human donor with multiple sclerosis.

V is TRBV2 and J is TRBJ1-2; 8 bases line up with TRBD1. V lost 6 bases to trimming and J lost 0 bases; unmatched junction nucleotides: 6. The CDR3 is 15 amino acids. Looked up from germline, CDR1 is SNHLY and CDR2 is FYNNEI. CDR3 residues: CASRRTGTTNYGYTF. For the CDR3, the DNA is TGTGCCAGCAGGCGGACAGGGACGACTAACTATGGCTACACCTTC.

This chain joins TRBV29-1 and TRBJ2-3; 10 nucleotides align to TRBD1. The CDR3 totals 15 residues. In germline, CDR1 is SQVTM, CDR2 ANQGSEA. V shed 5 bases, J shed 0 bases, and the junction held 5 bases outside the gene matches. The CDR3 DNA reads as TGCAGCGTTACAACGGGACAGGGGAGCACAGATACGCAGTATTTT. As protein: CSVTTGQGSTDTQYF.

This clonotype came up once. The V gene is TRBV6-6, the J gene TRBJ1-2, with 8 bases identical to TRBD1. CDR3 length: 12 residues. V shed 6 bases and J 8 bases; nucleotides not matched to a gene: 5. Germline V gene data show CDR1 as MNHNY and CDR2 as SVGAGI (reference sequence). The CDR3 sequence is CASRTGDVGYTF. The CDR3 DNA sequence: TGTGCCAGCAGGACAGGGGATGTCGGCTACACCTTC.